The clone carrying this T cell receptor beta chain came up once. Trimming took off 7 bases at V and 6 bases at J, with 13 bases between the two ends. The CDR3 consists of 13 residues. This record comes from a study of blood T cell repertoires in COVID-19. Across the whole study: Researchers got acute and convalescent COVID-19 samples from the United States, Italy and Spain. The cDNA or gDNA used as material had been derived from T cells, B-cell-depleted T cells, or PBMCs.

In the original analysis: How many nucleated cells were present was estimated from reference gene primer amplification. Method: immunoSEQ multiplex PCR; TCRdb's copy keeps in-frame clones and lacks some. V, J and clone size are those of that table, while D and trimming were read from the DNA. This sample has some 350,000 clones, with 85% to 90% found just once. Source material: peripheral blood. The TCR sequence derives from a man younger than 30 with active or convalescent COVID-19. This chain connects TRBV12-3 or TRBV12-4 to TRBJ2-1, with D perhaps TRBD2 (6 bases). The chain's CDR3 is CASTGGWGNEQFF. The CDR3 DNA reads TGTGCCAGCACCGGGGGTTGGGGCAATGAGCAGTTCTTC.